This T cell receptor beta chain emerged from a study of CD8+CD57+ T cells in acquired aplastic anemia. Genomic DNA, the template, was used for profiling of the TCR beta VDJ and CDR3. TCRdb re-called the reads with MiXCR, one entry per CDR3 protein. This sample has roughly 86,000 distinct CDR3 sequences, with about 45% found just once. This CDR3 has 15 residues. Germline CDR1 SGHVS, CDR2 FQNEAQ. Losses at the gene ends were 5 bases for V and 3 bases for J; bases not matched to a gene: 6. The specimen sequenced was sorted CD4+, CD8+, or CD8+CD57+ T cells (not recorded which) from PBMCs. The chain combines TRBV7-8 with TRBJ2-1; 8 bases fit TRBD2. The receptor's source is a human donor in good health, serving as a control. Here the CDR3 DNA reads TGTGCCAGCAGCAGATTAGCGGGATACTACAATGAGCAGTTCTTC. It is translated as CASSRLAGYYNEQFF. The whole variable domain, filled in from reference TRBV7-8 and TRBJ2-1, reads GAGVSQSPRYKVAKRGQDVALRCDPISGHVSLFWYQQALGQGPEFLTYFQNEAQLDKSGLPSDRFFAERPEGSVSTLKIQRTQQEDSAVYLCASSRLAGYYNEQFFGPGTRLTVL.